This entry describes one T cell receptor (beta chain). The antigen remains undetermined. The identical CDR3 is also encoded by other nucleotide sequences in the sample. The V and J ends lost 1 base and 5 bases, in that order; junction bases with no gene match: 1. The CDR3 sequence is 15 residues long. Germline V gene lookup returns CDR1 MNHEY and CDR2 SVGAGI. Profiled with immunoSEQ multiplex PCR; TCRdb holds only in-frame clones, not every one. The data hold some 2.1 million clones, with 85% to 95% observed a single time. CD8 cells regarded as naive lacked CD45RO, were positively chosen for CCR7, and omitted terminally differentiated effector memory CD45RA+ cells. Donors were healthy HIV-negative adults without recent acute infections or vaccinations. The source of the sample is a study of shared clonotypes between healthy human individuals. Study details: Every donor yielded three CD4 naive, three CD4 memory, two CD8 naive and one CD8 memory plate. Overall study results and limits: Among donors, clonotype sharing was expected to be affected by sequencing depth.

The material sequenced was naive CD8+ T cells from PBMCs. The V gene is TRBV6-5, the J gene TRBJ2-1; TRBD2 agrees at 11 bases. The sequence was obtained from a man younger than 35 in good health. Some clones in this sample may be carry-over from other donors' samples. The CDR3 region has the DNA TGTGCCAGCAGTTACTTGGGACTAGCGGACAATGAGCAGTTCTTC. Translation gives CASSYLGLADNEQFF.